This TCR beta chain is drawn from a study of OX40 agonist ivuxolimab in advanced cancers. Whole-study context: Three patients, one with hepatocellular carcinoma and two with cutaneous melanoma, achieved partial responses.

Study-level points and caveats: Blood T cells, both CD4+ and CD8+, expanded clonally by week 6 at 0.1 to 3.0 mg/kg. Partial responders treated at 0.1-3.0 mg/kg exhibited clonal expansion among the lowest measured.

Comment on this clone: No antigen is known for it.

Clones were read by immunoSEQ multiplex PCR, and TCRdb kept only the in-frame ones, dropping some. The sample contains about 76,000 clones, approximately 85% of which appear only once. The CDR3 is 14 amino acids. Germline values: CDR1 SGHTA, CDR2 FQGNSA. Trimming at V came to 2 bases and at J to 8 bases, leaving 6 bases not matched to a gene. V and J are TRBV7-2 and TRBJ2-4; TRBD2 matches 7 bases. Here the sequenced sample was CD4+ or CD8+ T cells sorted from blood, taken in a trial of the OX40 agonist ivuxolimab. The TCR comes from an adult with an advanced solid tumor such as melanoma, head and neck, liver or kidney cancer. The CDR3 protein is CASSLRGDRDIQYF. The CDR3 DNA is TGTGCCAGCAGCTTACGGGGGGATAGGGACATTCAGTACTTC.